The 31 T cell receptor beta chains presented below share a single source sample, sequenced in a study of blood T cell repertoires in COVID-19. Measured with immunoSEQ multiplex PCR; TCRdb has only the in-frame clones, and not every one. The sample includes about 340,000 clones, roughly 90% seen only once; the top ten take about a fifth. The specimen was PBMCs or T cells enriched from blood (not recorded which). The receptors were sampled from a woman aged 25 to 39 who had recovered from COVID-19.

Written as DNA, the CDR3 is TGTGCCAGCAGCGACCGGGATCTTAATTCACCCCTCCACTTT. Amino acids: CASSDRDLNSPLHF. The rearrangement joins TRBV7-9 to TRBJ1-6; D is unresolved. This CDR3 region has 14 residues. V was pared by 5 bases and J by 6 bases, with 11 bases between. CDR1 is SEHNR and CDR2 is FQNEAQ in the germline V gene (reference sequence).

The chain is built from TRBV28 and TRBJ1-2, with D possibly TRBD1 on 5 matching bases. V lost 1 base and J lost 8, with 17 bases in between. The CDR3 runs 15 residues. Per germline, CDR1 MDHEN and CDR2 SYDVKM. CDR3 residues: CASSLLSSGVGGYTF. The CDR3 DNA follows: TGTGCCAGCAGTTTATTATCGTCGGGGGTGGGCGGCTACACCTTC.

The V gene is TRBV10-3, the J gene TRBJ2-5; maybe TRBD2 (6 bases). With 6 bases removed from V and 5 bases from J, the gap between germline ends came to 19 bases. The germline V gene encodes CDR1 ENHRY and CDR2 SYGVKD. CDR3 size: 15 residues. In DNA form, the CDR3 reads TGTGCCATCAGGGCTTCTGGAGGGAGGAGGGAGACCCAGTACTTC. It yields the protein CAIRASGGRRETQYF.

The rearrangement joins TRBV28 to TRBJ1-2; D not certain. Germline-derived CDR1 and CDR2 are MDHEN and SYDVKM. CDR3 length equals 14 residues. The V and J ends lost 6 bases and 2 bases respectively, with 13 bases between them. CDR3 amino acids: CASSRWALNYGYTF. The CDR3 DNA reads TGTGCCAGCAGCCGATGGGCCTTAAACTATGGCTACACCTTC.

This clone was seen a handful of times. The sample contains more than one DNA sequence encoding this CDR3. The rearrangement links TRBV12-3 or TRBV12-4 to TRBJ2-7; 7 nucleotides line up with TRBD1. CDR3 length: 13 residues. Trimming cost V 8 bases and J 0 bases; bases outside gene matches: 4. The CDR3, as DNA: TGTGCCAGCCGCCGGGACAGCTCCTACGAGCAGTACTTC. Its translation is CASRRDSSYEQYF.

This CDR3 reads CASSSGTSGNEQYF. The CDR3 DNA sequence: TGTGCCAGCAGCTCCGGGACTAGCGGGAACGAGCAGTACTTC. The J gene is TRBJ2-7, the V gene TRBV7-9; 13 bases match TRBD2. Germline CDR1 is SEHNR and CDR2 is FQNEAQ (reference sequence). The J segment lost 5 bases and the V segment lost 4 bases, leaving 2 bases of the junction unmatched. There are 14 residues in the CDR3.

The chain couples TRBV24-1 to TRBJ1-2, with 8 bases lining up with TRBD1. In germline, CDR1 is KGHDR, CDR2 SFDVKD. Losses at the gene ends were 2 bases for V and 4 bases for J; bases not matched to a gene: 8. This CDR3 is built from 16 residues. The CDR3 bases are TGTGCCACCAGTGATTCGGGGGCAGGGGGCGGCTATGGCTACACCTTC. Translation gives CATSDSGAGGGYGYTF.

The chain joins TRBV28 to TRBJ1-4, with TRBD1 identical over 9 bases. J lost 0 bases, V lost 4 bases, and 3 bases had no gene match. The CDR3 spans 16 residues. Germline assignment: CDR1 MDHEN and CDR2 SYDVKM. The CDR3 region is CASSYRTGATNEKLFF. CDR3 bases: TGTGCCAGCAGTTACCGGACAGGGGCAACTAATGAAAAACTGTTTTTT.

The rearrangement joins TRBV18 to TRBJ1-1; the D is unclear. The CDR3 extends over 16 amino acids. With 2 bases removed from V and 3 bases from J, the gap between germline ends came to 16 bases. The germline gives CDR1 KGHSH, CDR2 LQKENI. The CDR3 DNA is TGTGCCAGCTCACCAAGTCAACCAGGTCAATACACTGAAGCTTTCTTT. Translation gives CASSPSQPGQYTEAFF.

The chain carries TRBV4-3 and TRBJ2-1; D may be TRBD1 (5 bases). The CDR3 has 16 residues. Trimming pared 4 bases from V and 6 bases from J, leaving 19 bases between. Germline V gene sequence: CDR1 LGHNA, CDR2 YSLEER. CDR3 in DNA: TGCGCCAGCAGCCCCCAGTGGGGCAGGGAATCCAATGAGCAGTTCTTC. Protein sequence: CASSPQWGRESNEQFF.

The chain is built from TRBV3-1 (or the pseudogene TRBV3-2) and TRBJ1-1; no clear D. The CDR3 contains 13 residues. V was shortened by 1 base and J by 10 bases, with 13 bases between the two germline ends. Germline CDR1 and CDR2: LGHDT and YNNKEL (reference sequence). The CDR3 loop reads CASSQADQAPAFF. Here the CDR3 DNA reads TGTGCCAGCAGCCAAGCGGATCAGGCCCCAGCTTTCTTT.

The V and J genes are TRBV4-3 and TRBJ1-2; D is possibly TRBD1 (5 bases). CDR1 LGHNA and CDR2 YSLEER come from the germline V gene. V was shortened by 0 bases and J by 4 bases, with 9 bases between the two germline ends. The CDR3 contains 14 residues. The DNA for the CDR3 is TGCGCCAGCAGCCAAGAATTCGACAGCTATGGCTACACCTTC. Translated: CASSQEFDSYGYTF.

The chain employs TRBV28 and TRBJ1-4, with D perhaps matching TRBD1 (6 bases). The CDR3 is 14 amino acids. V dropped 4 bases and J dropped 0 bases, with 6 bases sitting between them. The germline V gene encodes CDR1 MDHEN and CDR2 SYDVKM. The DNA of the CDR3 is TGTGCCAGCAGTTCAGGGGCAACTAATGAAAAACTGTTTTTT. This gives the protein CASSSGATNEKLFF.

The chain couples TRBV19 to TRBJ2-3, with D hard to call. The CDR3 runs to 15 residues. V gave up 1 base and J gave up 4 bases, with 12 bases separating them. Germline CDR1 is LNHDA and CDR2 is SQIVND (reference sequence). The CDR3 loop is CASSIVVLGPDTQYF. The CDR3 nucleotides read TGTGCCAGTAGTATAGTAGTCCTAGGTCCAGATACGCAGTATTTT.

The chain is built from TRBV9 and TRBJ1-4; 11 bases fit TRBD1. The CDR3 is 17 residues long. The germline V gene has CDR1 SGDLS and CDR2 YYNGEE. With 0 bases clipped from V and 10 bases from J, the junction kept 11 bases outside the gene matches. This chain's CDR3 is CASSVDISGQGAGKLFF. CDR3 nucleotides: TGTGCCAGCAGCGTAGATATAAGCGGACAGGGGGCGGGAAAACTGTTTTTT.

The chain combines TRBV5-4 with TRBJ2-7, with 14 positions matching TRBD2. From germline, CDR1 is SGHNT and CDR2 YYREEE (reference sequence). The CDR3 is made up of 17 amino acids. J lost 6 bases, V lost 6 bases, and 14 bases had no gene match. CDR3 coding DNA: TGTGCCAGCAACACCCAGGGACTAGCGGGAGTGGGAAGCGAGCAGTACTTC. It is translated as CASNTQGLAGVGSEQYF. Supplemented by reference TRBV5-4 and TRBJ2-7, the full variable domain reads ETGVTQSPTHLIKTRGQQVTLRCSSQSGHNTVSWYQQALGQGPQFIFQYYREEENGRGNFPPRFSGLQFPNYSSELNVNALELDDSALYLCASNTQGLAGVGSEQYFGPGTRLTVT.

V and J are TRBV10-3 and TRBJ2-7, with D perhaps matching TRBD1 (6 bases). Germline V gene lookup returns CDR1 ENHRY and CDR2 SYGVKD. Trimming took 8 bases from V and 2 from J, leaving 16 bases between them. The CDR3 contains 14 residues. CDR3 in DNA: TGTGCCATCTCCGTCGCACAGGGTACCTACGAGCAGTACTTC. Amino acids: CAISVAQGTYEQYF.

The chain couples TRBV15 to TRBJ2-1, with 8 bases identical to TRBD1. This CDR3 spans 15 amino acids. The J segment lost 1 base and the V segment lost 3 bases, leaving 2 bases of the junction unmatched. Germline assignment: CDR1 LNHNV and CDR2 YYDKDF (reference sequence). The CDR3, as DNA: TGTGCCACCAGCAGGGACAGGGTATCCTACAATGAGCAGTTCTTC. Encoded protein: CATSRDRVSYNEQFF. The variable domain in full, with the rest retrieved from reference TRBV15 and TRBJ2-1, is DAMVIQNPRYQVTQFGKPVTLSCSQTLNHNVMYWYQQKSSQAPKLLFHYYDKDFNNEADTPDNFQSRRPNTSFCFLDIRSPGLGDTAMYLCATSRDRVSYNEQFFGPGTRLTVL.

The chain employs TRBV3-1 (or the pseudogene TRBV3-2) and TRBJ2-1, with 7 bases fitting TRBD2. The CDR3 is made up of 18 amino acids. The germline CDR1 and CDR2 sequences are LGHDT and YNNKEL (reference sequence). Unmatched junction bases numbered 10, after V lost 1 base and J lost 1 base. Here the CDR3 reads CASSQGLVGLGSYNEQFF. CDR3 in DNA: TGTGCCAGCAGCCAAGGGTTAGTAGGACTAGGATCCTACAATGAGCAGTTCTTC.

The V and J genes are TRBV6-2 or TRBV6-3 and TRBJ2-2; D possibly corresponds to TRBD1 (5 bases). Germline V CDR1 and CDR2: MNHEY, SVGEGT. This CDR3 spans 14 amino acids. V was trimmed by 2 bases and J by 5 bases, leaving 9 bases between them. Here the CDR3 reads CASSYGASTGELFF. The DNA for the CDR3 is TGTGCCAGCAGTTACGGGGCTAGTACCGGGGAGCTGTTTTTT.

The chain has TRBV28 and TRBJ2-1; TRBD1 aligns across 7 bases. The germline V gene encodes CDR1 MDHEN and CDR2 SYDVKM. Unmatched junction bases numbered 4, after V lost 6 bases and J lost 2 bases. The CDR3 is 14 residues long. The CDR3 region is CASRGTVPYNEQFF. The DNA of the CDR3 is TGTGCCAGCAGAGGGACAGTGCCCTACAATGAGCAGTTCTTC.

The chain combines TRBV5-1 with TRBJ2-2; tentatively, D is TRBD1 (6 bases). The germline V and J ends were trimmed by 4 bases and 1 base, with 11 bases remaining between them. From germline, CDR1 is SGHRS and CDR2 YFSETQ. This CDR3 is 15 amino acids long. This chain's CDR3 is CASSSRGMNTGELFF. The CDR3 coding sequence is TGCGCCAGCAGCAGCAGGGGAATGAACACCGGGGAGCTGTTTTTT. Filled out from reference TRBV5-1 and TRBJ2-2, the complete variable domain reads KAGVTQTPRYLIKTRGQQVTLSCSPISGHRSVSWYQQTPGQGLQFLFEYFSETQRNKGNFPGRFSGRQFSNSRSEMNVSTLELGDSALYLCASSSRGMNTGELFFGEGSRLTVL.

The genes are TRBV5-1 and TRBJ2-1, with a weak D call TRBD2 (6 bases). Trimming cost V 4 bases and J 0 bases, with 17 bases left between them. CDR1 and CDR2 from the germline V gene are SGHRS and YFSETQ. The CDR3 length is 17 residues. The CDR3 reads CASSVSAGLSSYNEQFF. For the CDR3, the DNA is TGCGCCAGCAGCGTCTCGGCGGGGCTTAGCTCCTACAATGAGCAGTTCTTC.

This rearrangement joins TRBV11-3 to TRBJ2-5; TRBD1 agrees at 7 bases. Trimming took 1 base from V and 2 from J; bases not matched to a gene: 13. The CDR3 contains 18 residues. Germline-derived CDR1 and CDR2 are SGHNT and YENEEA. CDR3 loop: CASSLAGPHRGQQETQYF. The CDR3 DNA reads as TGTGCCAGCAGCTTAGCTGGCCCGCACAGGGGACAACAAGAGACCCAGTACTTC.

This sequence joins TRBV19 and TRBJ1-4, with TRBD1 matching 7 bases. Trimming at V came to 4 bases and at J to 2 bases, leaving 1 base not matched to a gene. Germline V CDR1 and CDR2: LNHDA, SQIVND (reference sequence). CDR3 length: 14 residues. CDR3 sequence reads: CASSTTGTNEKLFF. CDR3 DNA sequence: TGTGCCAGTAGTACGACAGGGACTAATGAAAAACTGTTTTTT. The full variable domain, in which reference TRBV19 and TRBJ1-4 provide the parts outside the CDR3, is DGGITQSPKYLFRKEGQNVTLSCEQNLNHDAMYWYRQDPGQGLRLIYYSQIVNDFQKGDIAEGYSVSREKKESFPLTVTSAQKNPTAFYLCASSTTGTNEKLFFGSGTQLSVL.

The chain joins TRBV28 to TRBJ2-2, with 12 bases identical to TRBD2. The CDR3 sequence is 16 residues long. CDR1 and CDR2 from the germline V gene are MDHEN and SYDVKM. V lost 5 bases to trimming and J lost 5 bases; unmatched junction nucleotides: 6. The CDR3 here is CASSLAGGPGTGELFF. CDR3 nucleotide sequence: TGTGCCAGCAGTCTAGCGGGAGGGCCGGGTACCGGGGAGCTGTTTTTT.

The CDR3 here is CASSVAGGGSLDTQYF. DNA for the CDR3: TGTGCCAGCAGCGTAGCGGGGGGGGGATCCCTAGATACGCAGTATTTT. The chain recombines TRBV9 with TRBJ2-3, with 8 bases matching TRBD2. With V trimmed by 0 bases and J by 5 bases, 8 bases remained unmatched. This CDR3 contains 16 residues. The V gene's germline CDR1 is SGDLS and CDR2 YYNGEE.

DNA for the CDR3: TGCGCCAGCAGCTTTCGGGGAGGGAGACGCACCGGGGAGCTGTTTTTT. Its translation: CASSFRGGRRTGELFF. The rearrangement joins TRBV5-1 to TRBJ2-2, with 7 bases lining up with TRBD2. V lost 2 bases to trimming and J lost 4 bases; unmatched junction nucleotides: 8. This CDR3 spans 16 amino acids. The germline gives CDR1 SGHRS, CDR2 YFSETQ.

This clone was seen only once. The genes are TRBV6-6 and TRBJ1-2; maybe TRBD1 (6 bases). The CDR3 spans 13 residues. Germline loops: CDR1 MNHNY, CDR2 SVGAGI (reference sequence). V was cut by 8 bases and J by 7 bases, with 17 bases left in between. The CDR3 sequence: CASGQGFPAGYTF. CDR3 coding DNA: TGTGCCAGCGGTCAGGGGTTCCCGGCTGGCTACACCTTC.

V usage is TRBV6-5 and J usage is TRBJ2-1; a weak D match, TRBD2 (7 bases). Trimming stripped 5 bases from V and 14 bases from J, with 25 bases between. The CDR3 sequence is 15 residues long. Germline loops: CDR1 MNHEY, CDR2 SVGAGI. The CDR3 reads CASSRGAAPLGSKFF. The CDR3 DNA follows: TGTGCCAGCAGTCGGGGGGCTGCCCCTCTAGGGAGCAAGTTCTTC.

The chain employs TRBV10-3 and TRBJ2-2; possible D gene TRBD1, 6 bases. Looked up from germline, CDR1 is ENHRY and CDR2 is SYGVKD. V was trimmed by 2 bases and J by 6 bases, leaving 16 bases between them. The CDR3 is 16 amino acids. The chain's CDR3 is CAISEGDIRAAGELFF. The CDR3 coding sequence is TGTGCCATCAGTGAGGGGGACATAAGGGCGGCCGGGGAGCTGTTTTTT.